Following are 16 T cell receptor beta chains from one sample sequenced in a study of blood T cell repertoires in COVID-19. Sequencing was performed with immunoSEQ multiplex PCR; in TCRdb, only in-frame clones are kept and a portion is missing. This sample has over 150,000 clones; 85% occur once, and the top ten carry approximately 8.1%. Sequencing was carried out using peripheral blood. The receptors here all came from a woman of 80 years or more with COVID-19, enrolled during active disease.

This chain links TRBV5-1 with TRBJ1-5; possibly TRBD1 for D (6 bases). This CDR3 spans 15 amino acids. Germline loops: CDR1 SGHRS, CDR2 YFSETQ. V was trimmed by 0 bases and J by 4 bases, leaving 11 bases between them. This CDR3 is CASSLAGDSNQPQHF. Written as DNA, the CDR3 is TGCGCCAGCAGCTTGGCAGGGGATTCGAATCAGCCCCAGCATTTT.

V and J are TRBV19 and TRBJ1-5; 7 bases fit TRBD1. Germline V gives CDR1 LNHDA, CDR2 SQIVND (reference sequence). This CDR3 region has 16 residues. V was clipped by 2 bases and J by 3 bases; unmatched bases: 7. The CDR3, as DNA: TGTGCCAGTAGTATATTAGGGGGCGAGCACAATCAGCCCCAGCATTTT. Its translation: CASSILGGEHNQPQHF.

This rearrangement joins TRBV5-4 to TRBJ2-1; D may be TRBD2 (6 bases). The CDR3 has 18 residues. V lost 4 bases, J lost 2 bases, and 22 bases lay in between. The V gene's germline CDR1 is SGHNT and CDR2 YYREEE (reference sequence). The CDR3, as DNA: TGTGCCAGCAGCCAAGGGACTCTTGGAGGGAGTACCTACAATGAGCAGTTCTTC. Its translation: CASSQGTLGGSTYNEQFF.

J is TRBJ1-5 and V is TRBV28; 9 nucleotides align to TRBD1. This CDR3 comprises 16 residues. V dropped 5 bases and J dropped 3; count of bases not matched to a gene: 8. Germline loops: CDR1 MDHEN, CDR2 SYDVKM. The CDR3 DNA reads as TGTGCCAGCAGTCTCGGTACAGGGGGCTTCAATCAGCCCCAGCATTTT. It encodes CASSLGTGGFNQPQHF.

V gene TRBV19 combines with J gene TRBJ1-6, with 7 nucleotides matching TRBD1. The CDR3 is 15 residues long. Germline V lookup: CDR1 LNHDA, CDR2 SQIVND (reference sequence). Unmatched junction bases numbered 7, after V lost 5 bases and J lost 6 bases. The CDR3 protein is CASSRQGVRNSPLHF. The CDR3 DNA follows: TGTGCCAGTAGTCGGCAGGGGGTGCGTAATTCACCCCTCCACTTT.

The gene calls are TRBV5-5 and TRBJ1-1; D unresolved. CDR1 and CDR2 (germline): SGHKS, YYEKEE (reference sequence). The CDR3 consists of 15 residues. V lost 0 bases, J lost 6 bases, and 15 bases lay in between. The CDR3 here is CASSLGLGRVPEAFF. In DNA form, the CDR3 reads TGTGCCAGCAGCTTGGGGCTAGGGAGAGTCCCTGAAGCTTTCTTT.

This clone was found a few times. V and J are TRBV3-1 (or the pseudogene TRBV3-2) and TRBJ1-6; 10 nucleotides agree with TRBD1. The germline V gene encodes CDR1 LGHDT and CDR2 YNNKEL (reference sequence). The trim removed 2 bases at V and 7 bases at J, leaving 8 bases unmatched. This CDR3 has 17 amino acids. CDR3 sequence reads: CASSQLTGGAGNSPLHF. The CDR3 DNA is TGTGCCAGCAGCCAATTGACAGGGGGCGCTGGGAATTCACCCCTCCACTTT.

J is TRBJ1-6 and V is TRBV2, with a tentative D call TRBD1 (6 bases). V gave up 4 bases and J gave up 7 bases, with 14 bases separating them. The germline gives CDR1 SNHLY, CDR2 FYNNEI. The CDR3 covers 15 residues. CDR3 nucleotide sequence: TGTGCCAGCAGTGGACAGGCTCGACTCAATTCACCCCTCCACTTT. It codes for CASSGQARLNSPLHF.

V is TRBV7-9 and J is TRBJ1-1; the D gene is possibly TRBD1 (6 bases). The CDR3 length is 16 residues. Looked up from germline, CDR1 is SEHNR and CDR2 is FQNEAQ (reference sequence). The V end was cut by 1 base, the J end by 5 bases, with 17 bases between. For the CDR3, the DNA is TGTGCCAGCAGCTTAGGGCATGACAGGCGATGGACTGAAGCTTTCTTT. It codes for CASSLGHDRRWTEAFF.

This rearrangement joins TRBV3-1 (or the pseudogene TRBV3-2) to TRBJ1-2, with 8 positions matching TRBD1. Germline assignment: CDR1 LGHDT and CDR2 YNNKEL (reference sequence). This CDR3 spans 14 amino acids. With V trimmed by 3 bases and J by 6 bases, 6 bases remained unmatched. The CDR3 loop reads CASSQRGRGHGYTF. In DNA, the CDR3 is TGTGCCAGCAGCCAGCGCGGCAGGGGGCATGGCTACACCTTC.

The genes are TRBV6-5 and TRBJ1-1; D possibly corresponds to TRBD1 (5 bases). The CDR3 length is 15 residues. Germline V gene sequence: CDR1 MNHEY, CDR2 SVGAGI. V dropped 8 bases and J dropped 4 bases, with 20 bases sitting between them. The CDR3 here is CASLPPLGGGTEAFF. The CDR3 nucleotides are TGTGCCAGCCTACCACCCCTGGGGGGGGGCACTGAAGCTTTCTTT.

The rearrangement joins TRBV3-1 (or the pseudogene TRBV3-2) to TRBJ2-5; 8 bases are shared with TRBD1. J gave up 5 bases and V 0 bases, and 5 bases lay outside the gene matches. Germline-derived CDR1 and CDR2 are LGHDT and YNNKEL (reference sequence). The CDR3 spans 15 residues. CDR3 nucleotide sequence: TGTGCCAGCAGCCAAGATTCAGGGGGCGAGGAGACCCAGTACTTC. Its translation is CASSQDSGGEETQYF.

Here the CDR3 reads CAISESGTTGGAVQPQHF. Written as DNA, the CDR3 is TGTGCCATCAGTGAGTCGGGGACTACAGGGGGCGCGGTTCAGCCCCAGCATTTT. The J gene is TRBJ1-5, the V gene TRBV10-3, with 9 bases aligning to TRBD1. The CDR3 spans 18 residues. Germline CDR1 and CDR2: ENHRY and SYGVKD. With 0 bases clipped from V and 6 bases from J, the junction kept 12 bases outside the gene matches.

This chain's CDR3 is CASSGSTGNQPQHF. CDR3 nucleotide sequence: TGTGCCAGTAGTGGTTCGACAGGGAATCAGCCCCAGCATTTT. The rearrangement uses TRBV19 and TRBJ1-5; TRBD1 aligns across 7 bases. V lost 5 bases to trimming and J lost 4 bases; unmatched junction nucleotides: 5. Germline assignment: CDR1 LNHDA and CDR2 SQIVND (reference sequence). The CDR3 contains 14 residues.

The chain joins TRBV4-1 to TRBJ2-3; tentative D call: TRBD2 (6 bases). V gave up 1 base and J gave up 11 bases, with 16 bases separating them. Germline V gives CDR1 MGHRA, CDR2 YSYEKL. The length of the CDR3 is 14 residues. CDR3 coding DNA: TGCGCCAGCAGCCAAGGCGGGGCCCGCATCCGGCAGTATTTT. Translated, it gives CASSQGGARIRQYF.

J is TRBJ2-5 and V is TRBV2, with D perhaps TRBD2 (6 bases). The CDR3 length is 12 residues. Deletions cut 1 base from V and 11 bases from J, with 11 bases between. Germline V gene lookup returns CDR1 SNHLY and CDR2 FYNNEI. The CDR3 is CASSEGWEAQYF. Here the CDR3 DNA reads TGTGCCAGCAGTGAAGGGTGGGAGGCGCAGTACTTC.